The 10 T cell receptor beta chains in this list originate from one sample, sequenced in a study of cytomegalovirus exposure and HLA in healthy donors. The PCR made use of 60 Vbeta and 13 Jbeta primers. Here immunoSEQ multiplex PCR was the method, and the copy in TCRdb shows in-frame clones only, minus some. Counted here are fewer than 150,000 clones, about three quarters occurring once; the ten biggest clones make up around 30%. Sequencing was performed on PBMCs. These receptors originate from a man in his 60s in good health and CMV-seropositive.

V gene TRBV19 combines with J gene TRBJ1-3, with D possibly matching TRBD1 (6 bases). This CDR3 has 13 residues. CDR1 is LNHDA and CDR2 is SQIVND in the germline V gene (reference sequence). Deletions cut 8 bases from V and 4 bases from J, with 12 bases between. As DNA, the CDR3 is TGTGCCAGTGAAGACAGGTCCGGAAACACCATATATTTT. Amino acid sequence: CASEDRSGNTIYF.

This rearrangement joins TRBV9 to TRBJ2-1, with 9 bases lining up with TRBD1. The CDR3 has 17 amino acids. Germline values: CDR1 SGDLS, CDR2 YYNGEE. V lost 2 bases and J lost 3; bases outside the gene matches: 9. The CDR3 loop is CASSVTRTGDFYNEQFF. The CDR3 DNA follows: TGTGCCAGCAGCGTCACCAGGACAGGGGACTTCTACAATGAGCAGTTCTTC.

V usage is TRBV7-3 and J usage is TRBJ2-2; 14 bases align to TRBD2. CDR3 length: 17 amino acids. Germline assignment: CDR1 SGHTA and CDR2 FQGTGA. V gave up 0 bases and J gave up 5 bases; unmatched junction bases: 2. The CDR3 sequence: CASSLTGTSGRTGELFF. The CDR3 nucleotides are TGTGCCAGCAGCTTAACAGGGACTAGCGGGAGAACCGGGGAGCTGTTTTTT.

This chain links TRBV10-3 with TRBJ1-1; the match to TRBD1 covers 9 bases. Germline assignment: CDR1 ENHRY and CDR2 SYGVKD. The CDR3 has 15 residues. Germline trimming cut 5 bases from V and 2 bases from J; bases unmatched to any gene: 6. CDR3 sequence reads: CAISSRTGVNTEAFF. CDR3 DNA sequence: TGTGCCATCAGTTCGCGGACAGGGGTAAACACTGAAGCTTTCTTT.

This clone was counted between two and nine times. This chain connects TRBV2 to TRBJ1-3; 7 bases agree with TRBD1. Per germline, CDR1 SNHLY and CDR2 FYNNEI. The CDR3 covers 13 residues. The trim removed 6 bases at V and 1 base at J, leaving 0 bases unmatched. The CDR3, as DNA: TGTGCCAGCAGGGGACAGTCTGGAAACACCATATATTTT. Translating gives CASRGQSGNTIYF.

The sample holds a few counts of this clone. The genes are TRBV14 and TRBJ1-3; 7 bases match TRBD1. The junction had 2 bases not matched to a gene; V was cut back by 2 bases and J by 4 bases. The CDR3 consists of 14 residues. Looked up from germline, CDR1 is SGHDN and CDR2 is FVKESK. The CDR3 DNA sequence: TGTGCCAGCAGCCAAAGCAGGGGGGGAAACACCATATATTTT. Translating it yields CASSQSRGGNTIYF.

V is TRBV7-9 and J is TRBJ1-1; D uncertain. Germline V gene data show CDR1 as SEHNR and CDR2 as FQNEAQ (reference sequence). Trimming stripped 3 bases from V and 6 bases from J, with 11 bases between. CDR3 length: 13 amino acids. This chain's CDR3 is CASSFRPGSEAFF. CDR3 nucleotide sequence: TGTGCCAGCAGCTTTAGGCCCGGGTCTGAAGCTTTCTTT.

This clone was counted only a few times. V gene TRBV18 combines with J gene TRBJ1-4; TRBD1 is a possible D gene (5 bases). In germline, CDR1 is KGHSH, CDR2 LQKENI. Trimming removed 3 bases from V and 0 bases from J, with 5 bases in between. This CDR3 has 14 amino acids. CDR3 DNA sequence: TGTGCCAGCTCACCGACAGCAACTAATGAAAAACTGTTTTTT. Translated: CASSPTATNEKLFF.

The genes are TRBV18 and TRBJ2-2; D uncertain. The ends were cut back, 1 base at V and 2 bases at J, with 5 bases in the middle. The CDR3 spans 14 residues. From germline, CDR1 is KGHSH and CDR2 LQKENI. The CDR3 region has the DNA TGTGCCAGCTCACCACGCAGAAACACCGGGGAGCTGTTTTTT. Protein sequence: CASSPRRNTGELFF.

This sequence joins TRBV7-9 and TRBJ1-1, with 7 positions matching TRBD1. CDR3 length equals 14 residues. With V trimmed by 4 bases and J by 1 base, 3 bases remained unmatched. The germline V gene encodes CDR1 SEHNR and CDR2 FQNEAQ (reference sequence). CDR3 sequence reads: CASSWGQTNTEAFF. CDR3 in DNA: TGTGCCAGCAGCTGGGGACAGACGAACACTGAAGCTTTCTTT.